In this sample, the clone carrying this T cell receptor beta chain turned up many times. The target antigen is unknown. TCRdb re-derived calls from the 5' RACE reads in MiXCR, one entry per CDR3 protein. The data contain roughly 150,000 distinct CDR3 sequences, approximately 6.6% of them singletons. The sample is drawn from a study of T cells after yellow fever vaccination. V shed 6 bases and J shed 5 bases, with 5 bases lying between them. CDR3 length: 10 residues. In germline, CDR1 is DFQATT, CDR2 SNEGSKA (reference sequence). Study-level findings and limits: The appearance of a small share of clonotypes in both CD4 and CD8 compartments was observed. On re-exposure, the response was weaker but peaked faster, at day 5 versus 15.

This chain joins TRBV20-1 and TRBJ2-1; D unresolved. This specimen was CD4+ T cells sorted from PBMCs, taken 10 days after the yellow fever booster vaccination. The TCR was taken from a man in his thirties or forties who received the YFV17D yellow fever vaccine. The CDR3 nucleotides are TGCAGTGCCACCAACAATGAGCAGTTCTTC. Protein: CSATNNEQFF.